Included here is one T cell receptor (beta chain) sequence, with context. Flow cytometry had shown expanded CD8+CD57+ cells in the patients chosen for sequencing. CDR3 and TCR beta VDJ profiling relied on a genomic DNA template. From the reads, TCRdb called clonotypes with MiXCR, one entry per CDR3 protein. The sample consists of 150,000 to 200,000 distinct CDR3 sequences, more than 45% of them appearing once. CDR3 size: 11 residues. Germline lookup yields CDR1 MNHNS and CDR2 SASEGT. V lost 7 bases and J lost 3, with 7 bases in between. The sample comes from a study of CD8+CD57+ T cells in acquired aplastic anemia.

Sequenced sample: sorted CD4+, CD8+, or CD8+CD57+ T cells (not recorded which) from PBMCs. This receptor was obtained from a human donor with aplastic anemia. This chain links TRBV6-1 with TRBJ2-7; no reliable D call. Here the CDR3 DNA reads TGTGCCAGCACGGCCTTCTACGAGCAGTACTTC. This gives the protein CASTAFYEQYF.